This T cell receptor (beta chain) stems from a study of control samples from healthy donors and cancer patients. V was clipped by 1 base and J by 3 bases, with 7 bases between them. The CDR3 extends over 13 amino acids. Germline values: CDR1 LGHDT, CDR2 YNNKEL (reference sequence). Profiled with immunoSEQ multiplex PCR; TCRdb holds only in-frame clones, not every one. The table has some 130,000 clones, approximately 92% seen once. The chain has TRBV3-1 (or the pseudogene TRBV3-2) and TRBJ2-7; maybe TRBD2 (5 bases). The sequence derives from a man aged 18 to 30 in good health. Source material: blood. CDR3 DNA: TGTGCCAGCAGCCAAGCCGGAGGCTACGAGCAGTACTTC. This codes for CASSQAGGYEQYF.